What follows are 23 T cell receptor beta chains derived from one specimen sequenced in a study of blood T cell repertoires in COVID-19. Data came from immunoSEQ multiplex PCR; TCRdb stores just in-frame clones and leaves some out. In the table there are tens of thousands of clones, roughly 91% of which are singletons. The specimen sequenced was peripheral blood. All receptors derive from a human donor in a cohort sampled during active COVID-19.

The gene calls are TRBV9 and TRBJ2-1, with 13 bases matching TRBD2. The germline V gene has CDR1 SGDLS and CDR2 YYNGEE. The CDR3 is 15 amino acids. Trimming removed 3 bases from V and 6 bases from J; junction bases left unmatched: 3. The CDR3 loop is CASSETSGRGNEQFF. CDR3 sequence (DNA): TGTGCCAGCAGCGAAACTAGCGGGAGGGGCAATGAGCAGTTCTTC.

The chain is built from TRBV5-4 and TRBJ1-3; weak D call: TRBD1 (5 bases). The CDR3 runs 15 residues. V was trimmed by 3 bases and J by 3 bases, leaving 13 bases between them. The germline V gene encodes CDR1 SGHNT and CDR2 YYREEE (reference sequence). CDR3 region: CASSSRDSYGNTIYF. The CDR3 nucleotides read TGTGCCAGCAGCTCCAGGGACTCTTATGGAAACACCATATATTTT.

The count of this clone is one. This rearrangement joins TRBV6-4 to TRBJ2-1; D is perhaps TRBD2 (6 bases). V lost 0 bases and J 10 bases, leaving 19 bases between the germline ends. CDR1 MRHNA and CDR2 SNTAGT come from the germline V gene. The length of the CDR3 is 16 residues. CDR3 loop: CASSDSTRTKLGEQFF. The CDR3 bases are TGTGCCAGCAGTGACTCGACTAGGACAAAGCTTGGCGAGCAGTTCTTC.

The rearrangement uses TRBV5-1 and TRBJ1-1; D might be TRBD1 (5 bases). CDR3 length equals 13 residues. V lost 0 bases to trimming and J lost 10 bases, with 13 bases between them. CDR1 is SGHRS, CDR2 YFSETQ, per germline. The CDR3 nucleotides are TGCGCCAGCAGCTTGGTAGGGGCTGCGTTAGCTTTCTTT. Translated: CASSLVGAALAFF.

This clone is a singleton in its sample. The rearrangement joins TRBV28 to TRBJ1-1; D is unclear. Per the germline V gene, CDR1 is MDHEN and CDR2 is SYDVKM. The V gene lost 7 bases and the J gene lost 3 bases, with 9 bases spanning the gap. CDR3 length: 12 residues. The CDR3 nucleotides read TGTGCCAGCAACCCACAGCACACTGAAGCTTTCTTT. It specifies CASNPQHTEAFF.

The rearrangement links TRBV7-9 to TRBJ2-3; 9 bases match TRBD1. The CDR3 consists of 15 residues. Per germline, CDR1 SEHNR and CDR2 FQNEAQ (reference sequence). The V gene end was trimmed by 5 bases and the J gene end by 0 bases; junction bases not matched to a gene: 3. This chain's CDR3 is CASSIQGASTDTQYF. CDR3 nucleotides: TGTGCCAGCAGCATACAGGGGGCTAGCACAGATACGCAGTATTTT.

The CDR3 loop is CASSIRVTDTQYF. CDR3 bases: TGTGCCAGCTCGATCCGGGTCACAGATACGCAGTATTTT. The genes are TRBV27 and TRBJ2-3; no firm D call. The CDR3 sequence is 13 residues long. V lost 8 bases and J 2 bases, leaving 11 bases between the germline ends. The germline V gene has CDR1 MNHEY and CDR2 SMNVEV (reference sequence).

The chain joins TRBV6-1 to TRBJ2-7, with D perhaps matching TRBD2 (6 bases). The CDR3 runs to 15 residues. The ends were cut back, 2 bases at V and 4 bases at J, with 15 bases in the middle. The germline CDR1 and CDR2 sequences are MNHNS and SASEGT. DNA for the CDR3: TGTGCCAGCAGTGAATCGATGGGAGGTCTTTACGAGCAGTACTTC. Its translation is CASSESMGGLYEQYF.

This chain joins TRBV7-3 and TRBJ2-1, with D unresolved. The V end lost 1 base, the J end lost 5 bases, and 6 bases lay between the germline ends. Germline CDR1 reads SGHTA; CDR2 reads FQGTGA. The CDR3 is 13 amino acids. The CDR3 reads CASSLNPDNEQFF. In DNA form, the CDR3 reads TGTGCCAGCAGCTTAAATCCGGACAATGAGCAGTTCTTC. Variable domain in full (rest from reference TRBV7-3 and TRBJ2-1): GAGVSQTPSNKVTEKGKYVELRCDPISGHTALYWYRQSLGQGPEFLIYFQGTGAADDSGLPNDRFFAVRPEGSVSTLKIQRTERGDSAVYLCASSLNPDNEQFFGPGTRLTVL.

The chain recombines TRBV14 with TRBJ2-1; tentatively, D is TRBD2 (7 bases). The CDR3 consists of 16 residues. In germline, CDR1 is SGHDN, CDR2 FVKESK. V gave up 6 bases and J gave up 2 bases, with 17 bases separating them. CDR3 coding DNA: TGTGCCAGCAGTCCCGTGGGGGGGGGCCCCTACAATGAGCAGTTCTTC. Translation: CASSPVGGGPYNEQFF.

This sequence joins TRBV7-9 and TRBJ2-1; 11 bases line up with TRBD2. The CDR3 sequence is 17 residues long. V lost 1 base to trimming and J lost 5 bases; unmatched junction nucleotides: 7. Looked up from germline, CDR1 is SEHNR and CDR2 is FQNEAQ (reference sequence). CDR3 region: CASSLGGGTSGDNEQFF. The CDR3 DNA reads TGTGCCAGCAGCTTAGGAGGGGGGACTAGCGGAGACAATGAGCAGTTCTTC.

J is TRBJ2-1 and V is TRBV28; TRBD2 matches at 7 bases. Per the germline V gene, CDR1 is MDHEN and CDR2 is SYDVKM. This CDR3 is built from 11 residues. The J segment lost 7 bases and the V segment lost 8 bases, leaving 2 bases of the junction unmatched. CDR3 coding DNA: TGTGCCAGCGGGACTACAAATGAGCAGTTCTTC. Residues: CASGTTNEQFF.

The CDR3 here is CASRSTGTGGGNTIYF. The DNA for the CDR3 is TGTGCCAGCAGGAGCACGGGAACAGGGGGGGGAAACACCATATATTTT. The chain joins TRBV28 to TRBJ1-3; TRBD1 aligns across 8 bases. The CDR3 sequence is 16 residues long. V lost 6 bases to trimming and J lost 4 bases; unmatched junction nucleotides: 11. CDR1 is MDHEN and CDR2 is SYDVKM in the germline V gene.

This rearrangement joins TRBV18 to TRBJ2-3; possible D gene TRBD2, 6 bases. The CDR3 sequence is 12 residues long. In germline, CDR1 is KGHSH, CDR2 LQKENI. V was trimmed by 3 bases and J by 5 bases, leaving 6 bases between them. The CDR3 reads CASSPGGDTQYF. The CDR3 nucleotides are TGTGCCAGCTCACCCGGGGGAGATACGCAGTATTTT.

The V call is TRBV10-2, the J call TRBJ2-3; 7 bases match TRBD2. The junction had 3 bases not matched to a gene; V was cut back by 0 bases and J by 0 bases. The CDR3 runs 16 residues. CDR1 WSHSY and CDR2 SAAADI come from the germline V gene. The CDR3, as DNA: TGCGCCAGCAGTGAGTCGGGCGGGGGTAGCACAGATACGCAGTATTTT. It yields the protein CASSESGGGSTDTQYF.

The J gene is TRBJ2-7, the V gene TRBV5-4, with 15 bases identical to TRBD2. CDR3 length: 16 amino acids. V dropped 4 bases and J dropped 3; count of bases not matched to a gene: 5. Looked up from germline, CDR1 is SGHNT and CDR2 is YYREEE (reference sequence). The CDR3 DNA reads as TGTGCCAGCAGCATAGGACTAGCGGGAGGGTACTACGAGCAGTACTTC. This translates into CASSIGLAGGYYEQYF.

This chain connects TRBV7-6 to TRBJ2-6; D is unresolved. The CDR3 totals 18 residues. Germline V CDR1 and CDR2: SGHVS, FNYEAQ. V was trimmed by 0 bases and J by 0 bases, leaving 12 bases between them. As DNA, the CDR3 is TGTGCCAGCAGCTTAGCTGGTGTCTCCTACTCTGGGGCCAACGTCCTGACTTTC. Translated: CASSLAGVSYSGANVLTF.

This chain links TRBV5-5 with TRBJ2-4, with 8 bases identical to TRBD1. Trimming took 5 bases from V and 5 from J; bases not matched to a gene: 9. The CDR3 is made up of 15 amino acids. Germline V gene sequence: CDR1 SGHKS, CDR2 YYEKEE (reference sequence). CDR3 DNA: TGTGCCAGCAGTCGACAGGGGCGAGAAGAAAACATTCAGTACTTC. Encoded protein: CASSRQGREENIQYF.

As to this clone: One end of the junction fails to match germline, which may point to a read error. This chain uses TRBV7-7 with TRBJ2-4; 7 nucleotides agree with TRBD1. Germline lookup yields CDR1 SSHAT and CDR2 FNYEAQ (reference sequence). This CDR3 is built from 13 residues. CDR3 region: CASSLEQGSIQYF. The CDR3 bases are TGTGCTAGCAGCTTAGAACAGGGGAGCATTCAGTACTTC.

The chain recombines TRBV19 with TRBJ1-2; D not certain. The germline V and J ends were trimmed by 6 bases and 0 bases, with 11 bases remaining between them. Germline V lookup: CDR1 LNHDA, CDR2 SQIVND (reference sequence). The CDR3 has 14 residues. CDR3 sequence: CASSPVRANYGYTF. CDR3 DNA sequence: TGTGCCAGTAGCCCCGTGAGGGCTAACTATGGCTACACCTTC.

This chain links TRBV7-8 with TRBJ1-1; TRBD1 matches at 7 bases. Trimming cost V 4 bases and J 0 bases; bases outside gene matches: 5. Germline assignment: CDR1 SGHVS and CDR2 FQNEAQ. This CDR3 is 15 amino acids long. Written as DNA, the CDR3 is TGTGCCAGCAGCTCCTACAGGGGTATGAACACTGAAGCTTTCTTT. Its protein is CASSSYRGMNTEAFF.

This chain uses TRBV9 with TRBJ2-5, with D possibly being TRBD2 (7 bases). The CDR3 extends over 17 amino acids. Germline assignment: CDR1 SGDLS and CDR2 YYNGEE. Trimming removed 4 bases at V and 1 base at J, with 20 bases between. DNA for the CDR3: TGTGCCAGCAGCCGACTAGGAGGGGGGGTATCCCAAGAGACCCAGTACTTC. Translated: CASSRLGGGVSQETQYF.

The chain carries TRBV3-1 (or the pseudogene TRBV3-2) and TRBJ2-1, with D possibly matching TRBD2 (5 bases). The V gene's germline CDR1 is LGHDT and CDR2 YNNKEL (reference sequence). This CDR3 contains 13 residues. Deletions cut 1 base from V and 13 bases from J, with 14 bases between. This CDR3 reads CASSQVGAMNQFF. Here the CDR3 DNA reads TGTGCCAGCAGCCAAGTGGGAGCCATGAATCAGTTCTTC.